A selection of T cell receptor beta chains follows, all from one sample in a study of identical twins. MiXCR, applied by TCRdb to the 5' RACE reads, yields one record per CDR3 protein. The repertoire holds 650,000 to 750,000 distinct CDR3 sequences, with less than 25% as singletons. The data also belong to a second study, concerning T cells expressing NK-cell markers.

What was sequenced was PBMCs. The origin of the receptors is a woman between 18 and 29 years old in good health. CDR3s include the opening cysteine and the closing phenylalanine or tryptophan. The D gene is left open where the match is weak. Some rows have no size entry. The others give once, few or many, or a class for an expanded clone.

size	V	D	J	DNA	CDR3
NA	TRBV6-1	NA	TRBJ2-3	TGTGCCAGCATCCCCTCCACAAAAAAGGGTTTTGATACGCAGTATTTT	CASIPSTKKGFDTQYF
few	TRBV4-3	NA	TRBJ2-7	TGCGCCAGCAGCCAGGGTCCAGGGTACGAGCAGTACTTC	CASSQGPGYEQYF
NA	TRBV13	NA	TRBJ2-2	TGTGCCAGCAGCCTCTCTGGCCTCCACCGGGAGCTGTTTTTT	CASSLSGLHRELFF
many	TRBV20-1	TRBD2	TRBJ2-1	TGCAGTGCTGGTGACCTAGCGGGGGCCGACAATGAGCAGTTCTTC	CSAGDLAGADNEQFF
few	TRBV27	NA	TRBJ2-3	TGTGCCAGCAGTCCTTTAGGCAGGGCTGGCACAGATACGCAGTATTTT	CASSPLGRAGTDTQYF
few	TRBV20-1	TRBD2	TRBJ2-7	TGCAGTGCTAGAGATCTTAGCGGGGGGGACTACGAGCAGTACTTC	CSARDLSGGDYEQYF
NA	TRBV20-1	NA	TRBJ1-4	TGCAGTGCTAGGAGAATGGGGGGTTTGGCTAATGAAAAACTGTTTTTT	CSARRMGGLANEKLFF
once	TRBV6-2/TRBV6-3	TRBD1	TRBJ2-1	TGTGCCAGCAGCGGGGGACAGGTCCACCGAGAGTTCTTC	CASSGGQVHREFF
few	TRBV7-2	NA	TRBJ2-7	TGTGCCAGCAGCTTAGTGGCTCGCCTAGGAGGCGAGCAGTACTTC	CASSLVARLGGEQYF
few	TRBV6-1	NA	TRBJ1-1	TGTGCCAGCAGCCAACCCGGTAGTTACTTGAGTGAAGCTTTCTTT	CASSQPGSYLSEAFF
many	TRBV11-2	NA	TRBJ1-2	TGTGCCAGCACTCCTTTCCAAGGGCCCTATGGCTACACCTTC	CASTPFQGPYGYTF
NA	TRBV20-1	NA	TRBJ1-2	TGCAGTGCTCCCTATAAGGACTGGGGCTACACCTTC	CSAPYKDWGYTF
few	TRBV4-2	TRBD2	TRBJ2-7	TGTGCCAGCAGCCAAGATTGGATCGGGGGGGAGCAGTACTTC	CASSQDWIGGEQYF
few	TRBV20-1	NA	TRBJ2-7	TGCAGTGCTAGAGATATACAAGCTGCCTACGAGCAGTACTTC	CSARDIQAAYEQYF
many	TRBV12-3/TRBV12-4	NA	TRBJ1-1	TGTGCCAGCACCCAGAGGGGTGGAACTGAAGCTTTCTTT	CASTQRGGTEAFF
many	TRBV12-3/TRBV12-4	NA	TRBJ2-7	TGTGCCAGCAGTTTATTGGTCGCGGGGGAGCAGTACTTC	CASSLLVAGEQYF
NA	TRBV5-4	TRBD2	TRBJ2-5	TGTGCCAGCAGCTTCGGGACTAGCGGGGCGGAGACCCAGTACTTC	CASSFGTSGAETQYF
once	TRBV24-1	NA	TRBJ2-3	TGTGCCACCAGTCCTTACGGGGCTAGCACAGATACGCAGTATTTT	CATSPYGASTDTQYF
NA	TRBV9	NA	TRBJ1-2	TGTGCCAGCAGCGCGGCGGGAGGTGGCTACACCTTC	CASSAAGGGYTF
few	TRBV30	NA	TRBJ2-7	TGTGCCTGGAGTGTCATGGAGCAGCGTCGGAACGAGCAGTACTTC	CAWSVMEQRRNEQYF
few	TRBV20-1	NA	TRBJ1-1	TGCAGTGCTAGAGATTCAAGCAGAATGAACACTGAAGCTTTCTTT	CSARDSSRMNTEAFF
few	TRBV20-1	TRBD2	TRBJ2-1	TGCAGTGCGGAAAGTAGCGCGGGAGGGAGAAATGAGCAGTTCTTC	CSAESSAGGRNEQFF